This TCR beta chain came from a study of blood T cell repertoires in COVID-19. Study in general: Specimens from acute and convalescent COVID-19 originated in the United States, Italy and Spain. PBMCs, B-cell-depleted T cells, or T cells provided the cDNA or gDNA that made up the material.

Original processing methods: Cell counts per sample came from amplifying reference gene primers. Profiling relied on immunoSEQ multiplex PCR, and the TCRdb table lists in-frame clones only, not all of them. V and J calls and clone size come straight from that table; D and trimming were deduced from the DNA. This sample has about 300,000 clones; 86% occur once, and the top ten carry approximately 1.5%. This sequence originates from a woman in her 50s with acute or convalescent COVID-19. The sample was peripheral blood.

CDR3 sequence (DNA): TGTGCCAGCAGTCCTGGGACAGAGAGAGAGCAGTACTTC. It is translated as CASSPGTEREQYF. The chain is built from TRBV28 and TRBJ2-7; 7 nucleotides match TRBD1. The CDR3 sequence is 13 residues long. V trimming: 5 bases; J trimming: 7 bases; junction bases outside the gene matches: 8. Germline lookup yields CDR1 MDHEN and CDR2 SYDVKM.